The clone carrying this TCR beta chain occurred once. A junction boundary mismatches the germline segment, possibly from a read error. This entry belongs to a study of CD8 T cells in Susac syndrome. The RNA input was about 0.45 to 1 ug, and it was reverse transcribed with random hexamers. TCRdb reprocessed the immunoSEQ multiplex PCR reads with MiXCR, giving one entry per CDR3 protein. The table shows a few hundred thousand distinct CDR3 sequences, with about 96% occurring only once. Germline CDR1 is SSHAT and CDR2 is FNYEAQ (reference sequence). CDR3 length equals 13 residues. The material sequenced was CD4+ T cells from PBMCs. The chain joins TRBV7-7 to TRBJ2-2; TRBD2 agrees at 7 bases. The clonotype comes from a human donor with multiple sclerosis. CDR3 in DNA: TGTGCTAGCAGCGACGGACTAGCCGGGGAGCTGTTTTTT. Protein: CASSDGLAGELFF.